What follows are 12 T cell receptor beta chains derived from one specimen sequenced in a study of primary melanoma T cells and metastatic recurrence. Sequencing was performed with immunoSEQ multiplex PCR; in TCRdb, only in-frame clones are kept and a portion is missing. The repertoire holds approximately 1,000 clones, with 75% as singletons. The sample was melanoma tumor tissue. The origin of the receptors is a human donor with melanoma.

This chain links TRBV28 with TRBJ1-1; perhaps TRBD1 as D (6 bases). Germline CDR1 MDHEN, CDR2 SYDVKM. This CDR3 is 14 amino acids long. V was pared by 2 bases and J by 4 bases, with 11 bases between. The CDR3 protein is CASSLRRGTTEAFF. Written as DNA, the CDR3 is TGTGCCAGCAGTTTAAGGAGGGGGACCACTGAAGCTTTCTTT.

The chain is built from TRBV19 and TRBJ2-1, with 13 bases matching TRBD2. Germline V gene data show CDR1 as LNHDA and CDR2 as SQIVND (reference sequence). This CDR3 is 16 amino acids long. J gave up 8 bases and V 4 bases, and 8 bases lay outside the gene matches. The CDR3 reads CASSTGGLAGTDEQFF. CDR3 DNA sequence: TGTGCCAGTAGTACTGGGGGACTAGCGGGAACCGATGAGCAGTTCTTC.

The V and J genes are TRBV19 and TRBJ1-5; D is uncertain. CDR3 length equals 12 residues. Germline V gene lookup returns CDR1 LNHDA and CDR2 SQIVND (reference sequence). CDR3 protein: CAKGRRNQPQHF. Here the CDR3 DNA reads TGTGCGAAGGGTAGGCGCAATCAGCCCCAGCATTTT.

The rearrangement uses TRBV6-8 and TRBJ1-3; D may be TRBD1 (5 bases). Deletions cut 7 bases from V and 0 bases from J, with 13 bases between. This CDR3 is 15 amino acids long. Germline values: CDR1 MNHGY, CDR2 SAAAGT. The CDR3 DNA sequence: TGTGCCAGCACCAAGCGGGGGAGCTCTGGAAACACCATATATTTT. This encodes CASTKRGSSGNTIYF.

The chain has TRBV28 and TRBJ2-2; D gene uncertain. The V and J ends lost 8 bases and 0 bases respectively, with 10 bases between them. From germline, CDR1 is MDHEN and CDR2 SYDVKM. CDR3 length: 14 residues. The CDR3 loop is CASGMTANTGELFF. The CDR3 DNA sequence: TGTGCCAGCGGCATGACGGCGAACACCGGGGAGCTGTTTTTT.

The chain is built from TRBV28 and TRBJ2-7; no definite D call. CDR1 is MDHEN and CDR2 is SYDVKM in the germline V gene. V gave up 2 bases and J gave up 4 bases, with 6 bases separating them. The CDR3 runs 12 residues. CDR3 loop: CASSLPRYEQYF. Written as DNA, the CDR3 is TGTGCCAGCAGTTTACCCAGGTACGAGCAGTACTTC.

The chain couples TRBV11-3 to TRBJ2-7, with D unresolved. With 3 bases removed from V and 1 base from J, the gap between germline ends came to 10 bases. This CDR3 has 14 amino acids. Germline V gives CDR1 SGHNT, CDR2 YENEEA. The CDR3 reads CASSFPGLSYEQYF. The CDR3 DNA follows: TGTGCCAGCAGCTTTCCGGGTTTGTCCTACGAGCAGTACTTC.

This sequence joins TRBV5-1 and TRBJ2-5; maybe TRBD2 (5 bases). Trimming stripped 6 bases from V and 2 bases from J, with 14 bases between. The germline CDR1 and CDR2 sequences are SGHRS and YFSETQ. This CDR3 is built from 14 residues. CDR3: CASNRGGLQETQYF. The CDR3 DNA sequence: TGCGCCAGCAACCGAGGCGGGCTTCAAGAGACCCAGTACTTC.

The chain combines TRBV28 with TRBJ1-2; D is undetermined. Trimming took off 6 bases at V and 6 bases at J, with 17 bases between the two ends. The length of the CDR3 is 14 residues. From germline, CDR1 is MDHEN and CDR2 SYDVKM. The DNA of the CDR3 is TGTGCCAGCAGAAATAAATCTCCCCTCCATGGCTACACCTTC. Amino acid sequence: CASRNKSPLHGYTF.

This chain connects TRBV4-1 to TRBJ2-5, with 7 bases lining up with TRBD2. Per the germline V gene, CDR1 is MGHRA and CDR2 is YSYEKL. This CDR3 has 18 amino acids. The J segment lost 1 base and the V segment lost 2 bases, leaving 13 bases of the junction unmatched. CDR3 sequence reads: CASSQIVSGGSGQETQYF. The CDR3 DNA is TGCGCCAGCAGCCAAATCGTTTCCGGCGGGAGTGGCCAAGAGACCCAGTACTTC.

This rearrangement joins TRBV29-1 to TRBJ1-2; D is unclear. V was shortened by 7 bases and J by 1 base, with 10 bases between the two germline ends. Germline CDR1 and CDR2: SQVTM and ANQGSEA. CDR3 length equals 12 residues. CDR3 sequence reads: CSADPLNYGYTF. Written as DNA, the CDR3 is TGCAGCGCCGACCCCCTTAACTATGGCTACACCTTC.

The chain employs TRBV19 and TRBJ2-2, with D unclear. This CDR3 is 13 amino acids long. Germline V lookup: CDR1 LNHDA, CDR2 SQIVND (reference sequence). V lost 7 bases and J lost 4, with 10 bases in between. CDR3 nucleotides: TGTGCCAGTAATGAGGTCGCCACCGGGGAGCTGTTTTTT. Protein: CASNEVATGELFF. The complete variable domain, with remaining parts taken from reference TRBV19 and TRBJ2-2, reads DGGITQSPKYLFRKEGQNVTLSCEQNLNHDAMYWYRQDPGQGLRLIYYSQIVNDFQKGDIAEGYSVSREKKESFPLTVTSAQKNPTAFYLCASNEVATGELFFGEGSRLTVL.